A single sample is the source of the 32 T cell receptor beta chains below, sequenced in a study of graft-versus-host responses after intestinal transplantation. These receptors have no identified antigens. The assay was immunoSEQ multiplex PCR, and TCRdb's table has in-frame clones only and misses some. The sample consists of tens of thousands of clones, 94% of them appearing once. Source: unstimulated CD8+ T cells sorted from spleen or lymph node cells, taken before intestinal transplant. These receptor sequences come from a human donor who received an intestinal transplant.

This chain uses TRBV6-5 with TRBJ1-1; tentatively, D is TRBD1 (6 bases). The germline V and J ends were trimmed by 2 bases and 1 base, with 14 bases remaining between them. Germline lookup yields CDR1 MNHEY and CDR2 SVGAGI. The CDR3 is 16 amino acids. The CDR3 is CASSYPRGSPNTEAFF. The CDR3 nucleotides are TGTGCCAGCAGTTACCCCAGGGGTAGTCCGAACACTGAAGCTTTCTTT.

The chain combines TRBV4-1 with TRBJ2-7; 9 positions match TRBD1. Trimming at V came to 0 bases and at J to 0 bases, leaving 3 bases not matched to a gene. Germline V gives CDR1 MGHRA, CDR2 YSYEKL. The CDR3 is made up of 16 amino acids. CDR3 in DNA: TGCGCCAGCAGCCAAGAGGGACAGGGCCTCTCCTACGAGCAGTACTTC. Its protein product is CASSQEGQGLSYEQYF.

CDR3 region: CASSFKGDGTAGERLGETQYF. The CDR3 DNA is TGTGCCAGCAGTTTTAAGGGCGATGGTACGGCGGGAGAGCGGCTGGGGGAGACCCAGTACTTC. This chain joins TRBV28 and TRBJ2-5, with 7 bases aligning to TRBD2. Germline V gene sequence: CDR1 MDHEN, CDR2 SYDVKM. This CDR3 has 21 amino acids. V lost 3 bases and J lost 5; bases outside the gene matches: 27. Filled out from reference TRBV28 and TRBJ2-5, the complete variable domain reads DVKVTQSSRYLVKRTGEKVFLECVQDMDHENMFWYRQDPGLGLRLIYFSYDVKMKEKGDIPEGYSVSREKKERFSLILESASTNQTSMYLCASSFKGDGTAGERLGETQYFGPGTRLLVL.

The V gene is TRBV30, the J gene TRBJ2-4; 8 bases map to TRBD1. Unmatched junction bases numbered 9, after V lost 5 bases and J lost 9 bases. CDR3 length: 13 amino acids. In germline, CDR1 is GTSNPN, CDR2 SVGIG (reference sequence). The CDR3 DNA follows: TGTGCCTGGGGACAGGGCGTGGGGGGCATTCAGTACTTC. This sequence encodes CAWGQGVGGIQYF.

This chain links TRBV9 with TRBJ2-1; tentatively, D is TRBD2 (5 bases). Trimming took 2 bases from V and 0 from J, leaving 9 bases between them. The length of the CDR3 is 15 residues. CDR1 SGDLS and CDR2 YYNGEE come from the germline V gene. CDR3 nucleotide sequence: TGTGCCAGCAGCGTGGACTCTGCCTCCTACAATGAGCAGTTCTTC. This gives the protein CASSVDSASYNEQFF. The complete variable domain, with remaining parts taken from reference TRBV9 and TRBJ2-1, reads DSGVTQTPKHLITATGQRVTLRCSPRSGDLSVYWYQQSLDQGLQFLIQYYNGEERAKGNILERFSAQQFPDLHSELNLSSLELGDSALYFCASSVDSASYNEQFFGPGTRLTVL.

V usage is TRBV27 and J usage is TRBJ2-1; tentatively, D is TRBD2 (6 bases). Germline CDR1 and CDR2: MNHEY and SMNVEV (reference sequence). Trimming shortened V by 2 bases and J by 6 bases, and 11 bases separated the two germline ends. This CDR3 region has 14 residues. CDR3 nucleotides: TGTGCCAGCAGTTTACCGGGAGCGAGCAATGAGCAGTTCTTC. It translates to CASSLPGASNEQFF.

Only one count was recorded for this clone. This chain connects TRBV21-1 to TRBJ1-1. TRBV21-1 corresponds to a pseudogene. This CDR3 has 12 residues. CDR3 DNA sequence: TGTGCCAGCAGTTCCCAGGCGGCTGAAGCTTTCTTT. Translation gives CASSSQAAEAFF.

The chain's CDR3 is CASSPHLRPLYGYTF. CDR3 coding DNA: TGTGCCAGCTCACCACATTTGAGACCACTGTACGGCTACACCTTC. The gene calls are TRBV18 and TRBJ1-2; D ambiguous. Germline CDR1 reads KGHSH; CDR2 reads LQKENI. CDR3 length: 15 amino acids. The germline V and J ends were trimmed by 1 base and 8 bases, with 17 bases remaining between them.

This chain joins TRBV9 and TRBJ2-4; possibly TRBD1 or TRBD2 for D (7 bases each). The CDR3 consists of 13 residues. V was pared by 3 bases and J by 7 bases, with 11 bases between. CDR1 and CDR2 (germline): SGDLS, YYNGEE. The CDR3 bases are TGTGCCAGCAGCGGCCAGGGGGGGAACATTCAGTACTTC. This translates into CASSGQGGNIQYF.

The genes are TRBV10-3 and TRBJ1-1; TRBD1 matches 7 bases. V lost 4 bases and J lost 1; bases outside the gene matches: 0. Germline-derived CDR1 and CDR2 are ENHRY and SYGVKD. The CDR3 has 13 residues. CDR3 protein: CAISGQGNTEAFF. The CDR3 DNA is TGTGCCATCAGTGGACAGGGGAACACTGAAGCTTTCTTT.

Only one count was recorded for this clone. CDR3 bases: TGTGCCAGCTCACAAGTGGAGGGATGGTACACTGAAGCTTTCTTT. It yields the protein CASSQVEGWYTEAFF. The rearrangement joins TRBV18 to TRBJ1-1; D is unclear. V was shortened by 4 bases and J by 3 bases, with 15 bases between the two germline ends. Per germline, CDR1 KGHSH and CDR2 LQKENI. The CDR3 is 15 amino acids.

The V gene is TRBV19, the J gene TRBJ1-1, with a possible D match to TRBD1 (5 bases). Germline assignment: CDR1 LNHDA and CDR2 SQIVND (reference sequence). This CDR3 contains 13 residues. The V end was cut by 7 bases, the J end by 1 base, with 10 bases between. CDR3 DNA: TGTGCCAGTAACCCGACAGAGAACACTGAAGCTTTCTTT. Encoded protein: CASNPTENTEAFF.

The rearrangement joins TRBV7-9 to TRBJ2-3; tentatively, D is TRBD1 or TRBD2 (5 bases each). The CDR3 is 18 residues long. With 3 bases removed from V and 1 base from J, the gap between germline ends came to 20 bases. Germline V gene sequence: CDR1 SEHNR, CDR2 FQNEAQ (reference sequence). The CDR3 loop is CASSFGGFSALGTDTQYF. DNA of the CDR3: TGTGCCAGCAGCTTTGGGGGTTTTTCGGCCCTGGGCACAGATACGCAGTATTTT.

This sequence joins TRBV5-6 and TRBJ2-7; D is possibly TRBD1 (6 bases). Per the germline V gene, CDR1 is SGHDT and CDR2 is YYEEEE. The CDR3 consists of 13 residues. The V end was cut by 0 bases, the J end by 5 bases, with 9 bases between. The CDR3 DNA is TGTGCCAGCAGCTTGGGTGAGGGGGACGAGCAGTACTTC. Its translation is CASSLGEGDEQYF.

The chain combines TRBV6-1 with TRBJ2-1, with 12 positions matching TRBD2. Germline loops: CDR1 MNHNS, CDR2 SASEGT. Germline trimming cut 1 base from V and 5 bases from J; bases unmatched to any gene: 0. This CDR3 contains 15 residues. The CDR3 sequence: CASSEGLAGDNEQFF. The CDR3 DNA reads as TGTGCCAGCAGTGAAGGACTAGCGGGGGACAATGAGCAGTTCTTC.

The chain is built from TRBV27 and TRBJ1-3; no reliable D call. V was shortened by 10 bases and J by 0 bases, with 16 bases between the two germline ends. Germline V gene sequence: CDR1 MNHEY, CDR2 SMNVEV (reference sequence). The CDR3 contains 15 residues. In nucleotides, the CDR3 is TGTGCCAACACCCCATGGAAGCCCTCTGGAAACACCATATATTTT. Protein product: CANTPWKPSGNTIYF.

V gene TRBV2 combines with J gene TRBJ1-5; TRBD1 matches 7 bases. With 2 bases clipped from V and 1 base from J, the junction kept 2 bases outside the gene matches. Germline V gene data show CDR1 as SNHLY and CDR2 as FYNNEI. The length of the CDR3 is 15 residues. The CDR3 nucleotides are TGTGCCAGCAGTGAACAGGGGGTCAGCAATCAGCCCCAGCATTTT. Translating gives CASSEQGVSNQPQHF.

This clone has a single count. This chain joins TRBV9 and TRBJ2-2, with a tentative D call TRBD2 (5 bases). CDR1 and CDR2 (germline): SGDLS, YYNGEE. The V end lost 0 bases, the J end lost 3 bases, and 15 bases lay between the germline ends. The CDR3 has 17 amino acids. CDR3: CASSVAKADRDTGELFF. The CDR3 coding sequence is TGTGCCAGCAGCGTAGCTAAAGCGGATCGAGACACCGGGGAGCTGTTTTTT.

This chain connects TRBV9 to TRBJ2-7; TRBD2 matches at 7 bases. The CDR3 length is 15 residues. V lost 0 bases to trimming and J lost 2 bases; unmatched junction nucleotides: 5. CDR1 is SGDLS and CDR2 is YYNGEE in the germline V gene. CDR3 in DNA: TGTGCCAGCAGCGTAGGTCGAGCGGGGACCTACGAGCAGTACTTC. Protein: CASSVGRAGTYEQYF.

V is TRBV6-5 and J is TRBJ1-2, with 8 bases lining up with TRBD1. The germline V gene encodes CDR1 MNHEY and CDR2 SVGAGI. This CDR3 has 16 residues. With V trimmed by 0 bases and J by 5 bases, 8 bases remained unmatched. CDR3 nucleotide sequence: TGTGCCAGCAGTTACTCGAGCAGGGGGCTTTATTATGGCTACACCTTC. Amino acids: CASSYSSRGLYYGYTF.

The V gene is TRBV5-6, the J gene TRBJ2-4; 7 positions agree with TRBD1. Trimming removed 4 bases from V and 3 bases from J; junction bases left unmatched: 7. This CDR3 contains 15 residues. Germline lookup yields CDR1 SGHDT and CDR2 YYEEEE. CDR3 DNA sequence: TGTGCCAGCAGCCGGGACAGCCAACTCAAAAACATTCAGTACTTC. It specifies CASSRDSQLKNIQYF.

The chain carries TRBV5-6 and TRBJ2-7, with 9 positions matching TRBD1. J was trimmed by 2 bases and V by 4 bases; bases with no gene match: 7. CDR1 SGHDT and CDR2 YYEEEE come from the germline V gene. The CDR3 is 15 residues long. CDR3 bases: TGTGCCAGCAGCGGGAACAGGGGGCACGCCTACGAGCAGTACTTC. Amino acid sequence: CASSGNRGHAYEQYF.

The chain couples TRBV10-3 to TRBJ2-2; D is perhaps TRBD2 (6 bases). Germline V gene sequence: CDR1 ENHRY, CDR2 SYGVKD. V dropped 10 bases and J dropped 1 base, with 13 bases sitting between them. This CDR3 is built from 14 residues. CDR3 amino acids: CASAVSGNTGELFF. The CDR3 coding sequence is TGTGCCAGCGCTGTTAGCGGGAACACCGGGGAGCTGTTTTTT.

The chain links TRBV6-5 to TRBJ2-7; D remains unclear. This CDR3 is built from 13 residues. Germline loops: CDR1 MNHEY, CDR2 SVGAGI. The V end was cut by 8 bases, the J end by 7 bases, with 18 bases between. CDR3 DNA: TGTGCCAGCTACCCCAGTAAGGGTGGTGAGCAGTACTTC. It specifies CASYPSKGGEQYF.

Written as DNA, the CDR3 is TGTGCCAGCAGTTACCCCCTCGGCGATGCTTTCTTT. Amino acids: CASSYPLGDAFF. This rearrangement joins TRBV6-5 to TRBJ1-1; no firm D call. Trimming removed 2 bases at V and 11 bases at J, with 12 bases between. The CDR3 is 12 amino acids. Germline V gene data show CDR1 as MNHEY and CDR2 as SVGAGI.

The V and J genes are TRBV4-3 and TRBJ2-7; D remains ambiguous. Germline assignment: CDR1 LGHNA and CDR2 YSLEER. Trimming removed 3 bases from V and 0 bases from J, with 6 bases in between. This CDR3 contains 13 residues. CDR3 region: CASSHPISYEQYF. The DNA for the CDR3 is TGCGCCAGCAGCCACCCCATCTCCTACGAGCAGTACTTC.

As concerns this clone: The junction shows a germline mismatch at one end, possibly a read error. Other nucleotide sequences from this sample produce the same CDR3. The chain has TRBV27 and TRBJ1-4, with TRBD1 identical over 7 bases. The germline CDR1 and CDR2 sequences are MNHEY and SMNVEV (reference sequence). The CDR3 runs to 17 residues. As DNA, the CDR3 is TGTGCCAGTAGACTTAACAGGGGCTTTGGGTCTAACGAAAAACTGTTTTTT. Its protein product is CASRLNRGFGSNEKLFF.

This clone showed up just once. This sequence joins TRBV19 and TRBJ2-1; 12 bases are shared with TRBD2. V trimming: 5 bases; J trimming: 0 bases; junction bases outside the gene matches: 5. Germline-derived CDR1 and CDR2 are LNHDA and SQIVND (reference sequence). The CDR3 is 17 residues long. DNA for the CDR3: TGTGCCAGTAGTGCATCTAGCGGGAGGGACTCCTACAATGAGCAGTTCTTC. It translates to CASSASSGRDSYNEQFF.

The CDR3 loop reads CASSLDERTNTGELFF. DNA of the CDR3: TGTGCCAGCAGCTTAGATGAACGGACGAACACCGGGGAGCTGTTTTTT. The gene calls are TRBV7-9 and TRBJ2-2; unclear D gene. The CDR3 has 16 amino acids. The germline V gene has CDR1 SEHNR and CDR2 FQNEAQ (reference sequence). Trimming left V 1 base short and J 0 bases short, with 9 bases between.

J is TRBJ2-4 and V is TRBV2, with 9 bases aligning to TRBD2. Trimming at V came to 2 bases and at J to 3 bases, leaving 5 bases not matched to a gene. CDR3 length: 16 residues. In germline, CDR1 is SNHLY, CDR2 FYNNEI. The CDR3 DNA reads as TGTGCCAGCAGTGAAAGGGCGGGAGGGGTCAAAAACATTCAGTACTTC. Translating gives CASSERAGGVKNIQYF.

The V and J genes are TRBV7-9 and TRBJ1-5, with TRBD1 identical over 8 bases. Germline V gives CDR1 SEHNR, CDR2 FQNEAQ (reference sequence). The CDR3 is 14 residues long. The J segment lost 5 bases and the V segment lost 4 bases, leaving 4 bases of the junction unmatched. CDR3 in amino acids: CASSSPGGDQPQHF. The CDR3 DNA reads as TGTGCCAGCAGCTCCCCAGGGGGCGATCAGCCCCAGCATTTT.

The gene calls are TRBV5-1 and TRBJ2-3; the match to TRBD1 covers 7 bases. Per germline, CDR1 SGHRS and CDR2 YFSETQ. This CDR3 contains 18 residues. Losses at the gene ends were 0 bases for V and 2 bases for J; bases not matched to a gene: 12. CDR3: CASSLGQGFYKTTDTQYF. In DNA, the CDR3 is TGCGCCAGCAGCTTGGGACAGGGTTTCTACAAAACCACAGATACGCAGTATTTT. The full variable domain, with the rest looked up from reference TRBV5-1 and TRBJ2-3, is KAGVTQTPRYLIKTRGQQVTLSCSPISGHRSVSWYQQTPGQGLQFLFEYFSETQRNKGNFPGRFSGRQFSNSRSEMNVSTLELGDSALYLCASSLGQGFYKTTDTQYFGPGTRLTVL.